The 32 T cell receptor beta chains listed next were all sequenced from one sample in a study of T cells after yellow fever vaccination (dated by TCRdb to the late 2010s). The protocol used for the library was 5' RACE. TCRdb lists the instrument as Illumina HiSeq 2500. TCRdb cleaned the public reads at Q25 with fastp, built clones with MiXCR and kept in-frame beta chains. CDR3 protein duplicates are merged, each entry listing the most common genes and DNA. For this sample there are about 400,000 distinct CDR3 sequences; more than 5.5% appear just once. The ten most abundant clones make up 15% of the sample. The treatment or condition label here, explained by the study, means: live attenuated yellow fever vaccine strain. Sequencing was performed on PBMCs, taken 5 days after the yellow fever booster vaccination. These receptors were taken from a man aged 25-45 years who received the YFV17D yellow fever vaccine.

This clonotype was counted many times. The rearrangement uses TRBV7-2 and TRBJ2-7, with 8 bases lining up with TRBD2. CDR1 and CDR2 (germline): SGHTA, FQGNSA. V was clipped by 6 bases and J by 3 bases; unmatched bases: 7. The CDR3 is made up of 14 amino acids. This CDR3 reads CASSRLAGIYEQYF. CDR3 nucleotides: TGTGCCAGCAGTCGGTTAGCGGGGATCTACGAGCAGTACTTC.

This clonotype was seen at least ten times. J is TRBJ2-7 and V is TRBV11-1, with 9 bases aligning to TRBD1. CDR1 is SGHAT and CDR2 is FQDESV in the germline V gene (reference sequence). The trim removed 5 bases at V and 3 bases at J, leaving 23 bases unmatched. This CDR3 region has 20 residues. CDR3 DNA: TGTGCCAGCAGCCCCCGGGTTCCGCACAAGGGGGGACAGGGCCACTACGAGCAGTACTTC. This sequence encodes CASSPRVPHKGGQGHYEQYF. The variable domain in full, with the rest retrieved from reference TRBV11-1 and TRBJ2-7, is EAEVAQSPRYKITEKSQAVAFWCDPISGHATLYWYRQILGQGPELLVQFQDESVVDDSQLPKDRFSAERLKGVDSTLKIQPAELGDSAMYLCASSPRVPHKGGQGHYEQYFGPGTRLTVT.

This clonotype was observed a handful of times. The gene calls are TRBV4-1 and TRBJ1-2, with 9 bases fitting TRBD1. The CDR3 is 16 residues long. Germline V lookup: CDR1 MGHRA, CDR2 YSYEKL. Unmatched junction bases numbered 11, after V lost 4 bases and J lost 5 bases. The CDR3: CASSLGRDRVRYGYTF. The CDR3 region has the DNA TGCGCCAGCAGCCTTGGACGGGACAGGGTTAGGTATGGCTACACCTTC.

This clonotype came up many times. The chain uses TRBV6-5 and TRBJ2-7, with D perhaps TRBD2 (6 bases). From germline, CDR1 is MNHEY and CDR2 SVGAGI. CDR3 length equals 15 residues. V lost 2 bases and J 0 bases, leaving 11 bases between the germline ends. The CDR3 reads CASSYTRRGSYEQYF. DNA of the CDR3: TGTGCCAGCAGTTACACCCGGCGGGGCTCCTACGAGCAGTACTTC.

This clonotype was seen a handful of times. The genes are TRBV10-3 and TRBJ2-1; D assignment may be TRBD1 or TRBD2 (5 bases each). V shed 4 bases and J shed 7 bases, with 17 bases lying between them. Looked up from germline, CDR1 is ENHRY and CDR2 is SYGVKD. The CDR3 runs to 15 residues. Here the CDR3 reads CAISGSGRGGNEQFF. The CDR3 bases are TGTGCCATCAGTGGGTCGGGGCGCGGAGGTAATGAGCAGTTCTTC.

The sample holds many counts of this clonotype. J is TRBJ2-7 and V is TRBV20-1; TRBD2 matches 8 bases. CDR3 size: 13 residues. CDR1 is DFQATT, CDR2 SNEGSKA, per germline (reference sequence). The CDR3, as DNA: TGCAGCGCTGATGAGCGGGAGTTCTACGAGCAGTACTTC. Translated: CSADEREFYEQYF.

The chain is built from TRBV5-6 and TRBJ2-5; weak D call: TRBD1 (6 bases). Deletions cut 0 bases from V and 4 bases from J, with 19 bases between. The CDR3 sequence is 17 residues long. The germline V gene encodes CDR1 SGHDT and CDR2 YYEEEE. CDR3 in DNA: TGTGCCAGCAGCTTGGAGGCCCGAGTTTCGACAGGAGAGACCCAGTACTTC. Translation gives CASSLEARVSTGETQYF.

This clonotype occurred many times. The chain links TRBV9 to TRBJ2-1, with TRBD2 as a possible D gene (6 bases). The CDR3 covers 13 residues. Germline V lookup: CDR1 SGDLS, CDR2 YYNGEE. V shed 2 bases and J shed 7 bases, with 10 bases lying between them. CDR3 nucleotides: TGTGCCAGCAGCGTGACTAGTCGAAATGAGCAGTTCTTC. Amino acid sequence: CASSVTSRNEQFF.

This clonotype appeared a few times. The genes are TRBV27 and TRBJ1-6; 11 bases agree with TRBD1. Trimming at V came to 2 bases and at J to 8 bases, leaving 8 bases not matched to a gene. The CDR3 is 17 amino acids. From germline, CDR1 is MNHEY and CDR2 SMNVEV (reference sequence). The CDR3 loop is CASSLKGQGAPYSPLHF. For the CDR3, the DNA is TGTGCCAGCAGTTTAAAAGGACAGGGGGCGCCTTATTCACCCCTCCACTTT.

This clonotype was detected a few times. The V call is TRBV14, the J call TRBJ2-5; D remains ambiguous. V shed 2 bases and J shed 5 bases, with 9 bases lying between them. Germline V gene lookup returns CDR1 SGHDN and CDR2 FVKESK. This CDR3 is built from 13 residues. CDR3 sequence (DNA): TGTGCCAGCAGCCAATTGTTTACGGAGACCCAGTACTTC. This sequence encodes CASSQLFTETQYF.

This clonotype was observed a few times. The chain recombines TRBV9 with TRBJ2-5; the match to TRBD1 covers 8 bases. The CDR3 length is 15 residues. Germline loops: CDR1 SGDLS, CDR2 YYNGEE. The trim removed 3 bases at V and 5 bases at J, leaving 9 bases unmatched. CDR3 region: CASSAVPGGQETQYF. DNA of the CDR3: TGTGCCAGCAGCGCAGTTCCAGGGGGCCAGGAGACCCAGTACTTC.

This chain uses TRBV6-2 or TRBV6-3 with TRBJ2-1; weak D call: TRBD2 (6 bases). CDR3 length equals 14 residues. V was cut by 4 bases and J by 6 bases, with 13 bases left in between. CDR1 and CDR2 (germline): MNHEY, SVGEGT. The CDR3 DNA reads as TGTGCCAGCAGTTTTCCGAGCGGGTTCAATGAGCAGTTCTTC. Translated, it gives CASSFPSGFNEQFF.

This clonotype was seen at least ten times. The rearrangement links TRBV6-5 to TRBJ2-7; possible D gene TRBD2, 5 bases. Looked up from germline, CDR1 is MNHEY and CDR2 is SVGAGI. Trimming shortened V by 0 bases and J by 2 bases, and 14 bases separated the two germline ends. This CDR3 is built from 16 residues. CDR3: CASSYSRVLDTYEQYF. The CDR3 nucleotides are TGTGCCAGCAGTTACTCGAGGGTCTTAGACACCTACGAGCAGTACTTC.

This clonotype has at least ten counts. This sequence joins TRBV28 and TRBJ2-2; TRBD2 agrees at 14 bases. The V segment lost 6 bases and the J segment 6 bases; nucleotides outside the gene matches: 9. The CDR3 contains 17 residues. In germline, CDR1 is MDHEN, CDR2 SYDVKM. DNA for the CDR3: TGTGCCAGCAGGTCGACTAGCGGGAGGGCCAGCCCCGGGGAGCTGTTTTTT. It specifies CASRSTSGRASPGELFF.

The J gene is TRBJ2-7, the V gene TRBV7-9, with a tentative D call TRBD1 (5 bases). Trimming stripped 2 bases from V and 4 bases from J, with 18 bases between. The germline CDR1 and CDR2 sequences are SEHNR and FQNEAQ (reference sequence). The CDR3 extends over 16 amino acids. The CDR3 sequence is CASSLFSRQRRYEQYF. The CDR3 nucleotides are TGTGCCAGCAGCTTATTTTCAAGACAGAGACGATACGAGCAGTACTTC.

The table lists this clonotype with a few counts. The rearrangement links TRBV10-3 to TRBJ1-6, with D perhaps TRBD1 (5 bases). This CDR3 region has 16 residues. V lost 4 bases and J lost 9, with 19 bases in between. From germline, CDR1 is ENHRY and CDR2 SYGVKD. The CDR3 DNA follows: TGTGCCATCAGTGTCTCCGGGGGGACCGACTCTTCACCCCTCCACTTT. Protein: CAISVSGGTDSSPLHF.

There are many counts of this clonotype. V is TRBV5-1 and J is TRBJ2-3, with D unresolved. V shed 0 bases and J shed 2 bases, with 13 bases lying between them. Germline CDR1 reads SGHRS; CDR2 reads YFSETQ. This CDR3 comprises 16 residues. The CDR3 here is CASSLAEWGSTDTQYF. For the CDR3, the DNA is TGCGCCAGCAGCTTGGCCGAGTGGGGATCCACAGATACGCAGTATTTT.

This clonotype was observed a few times. This chain links TRBV10-3 with TRBJ2-3; D not certain. Germline V gene data show CDR1 as ENHRY and CDR2 as SYGVKD. The CDR3 spans 14 residues. V was pared by 4 bases and J by 0 bases, with 8 bases between. The CDR3 region has the DNA TGTGCCATCAGTGGACTGACTAGCACAGATACGCAGTATTTT. This sequence encodes CAISGLTSTDTQYF.

The rearrangement uses TRBV6-1 and TRBJ2-2, with 7 bases that match TRBD1. The CDR3 covers 14 residues. Per the germline V gene, CDR1 is MNHNS and CDR2 is SASEGT. V lost 11 bases and J lost 2; bases outside the gene matches: 8. CDR3 sequence (DNA): TGTGCCGGAAGACAGGGTCCTAACACCGGGGAGCTGTTTTTT. Encoded protein: CAGRQGPNTGELFF.

Notes on this clonotype: Sequence at one end of the junction differs from germline and may be a read error. The rearrangement links TRBV3-1 to TRBJ2-3, with D perhaps matching TRBD1 (6 bases). The CDR3 is made up of 14 amino acids. Germline V gene sequence: CDR1 LGHDT, CDR2 YNNKEL (reference sequence). In DNA form, the CDR3 reads TGTGCCAGCAGCAAAGGGGGTTTCAGGGATACGCGGTATTTT. Protein sequence: CASSKGGFRDTRYF.

This clonotype has more than one count but fewer than ten. The chain carries TRBV3-1 and TRBJ2-1, with 7 bases matching TRBD2. CDR1 and CDR2 (germline): LGHDT, YNNKEL (reference sequence). The ends lost 4 bases at V and 16 bases at J; junction bases unmatched: 13. The CDR3 runs 13 residues. The CDR3 region has the DNA TGTGCCAGCAGCCCATCGACTAGCCTTAGTATTTTCTTC. It is translated as CASSPSTSLSIFF.

This clonotype was seen only a few times. V is TRBV15 and J is TRBJ2-5; 10 nucleotides match TRBD2. V was pared by 2 bases and J by 4 bases, with 4 bases of the junction left unmatched. Germline assignment: CDR1 LNHNV and CDR2 YYDKDF (reference sequence). The CDR3 has 15 amino acids. CDR3 in DNA: TGTGCCACCAGCAGATTTTTAGCGGGAGGAGAGACCCAGTACTTC. Its translation: CATSRFLAGGETQYF.

This clonotype occurred many times. J is TRBJ2-1 and V is TRBV7-8; 7 bases are shared with TRBD2. The CDR3 is 14 residues long. J was trimmed by 3 bases and V by 4 bases; bases with no gene match: 3. The V gene's germline CDR1 is SGHVS and CDR2 FQNEAQ. CDR3 nucleotides: TGTGCCAGCAGCTCCGGACTAGACTACAATGAGCAGTTCTTC. Translation gives CASSSGLDYNEQFF.

In its sample, this clonotype was seen a few times. This chain connects TRBV19 to TRBJ1-2; 9 bases align to TRBD1. Trimming took 6 bases from V and 4 from J; bases not matched to a gene: 6. CDR1 is LNHDA, CDR2 SQIVND, per germline (reference sequence). CDR3 length equals 14 residues. CDR3 protein: CASSPDRGFYGYTF. CDR3 DNA sequence: TGTGCCAGTAGCCCAGACAGGGGGTTCTATGGCTACACCTTC. Supplemented by reference TRBV19 and TRBJ1-2, the full variable domain reads DGGITQSPKYLFRKEGQNVTLSCEQNLNHDAMYWYRQDPGQGLRLIYYSQIVNDFQKGDIAEGYSVSREKKESFPLTVTSAQKNPTAFYLCASSPDRGFYGYTFGSGTRLTVV.

This clonotype was recorded many times. The chain is built from TRBV21-1 and TRBJ2-1; the table calls TRBD1, which could not be checked here. TRBV21-1 is a known pseudogene. The CDR3 is made up of 15 amino acids. Written as DNA, the CDR3 is TGTGCCAGCAGCAAAAACGGGACAGGGTACAATGAGCAGTTCTTC. Protein sequence: CASSKNGTGYNEQFF.

The gene calls are TRBV20-1 and TRBJ2-7; the match to TRBD2 covers 8 bases. CDR1 and CDR2 (germline): DFQATT, SNEGSKA (reference sequence). This CDR3 is 16 amino acids long. V trimming: 3 bases; J trimming: 0 bases; junction bases outside the gene matches: 10. CDR3: CSARGIAGLSSYEQYF. CDR3 bases: TGCAGTGCTAGGGGAATAGCGGGGTTGAGCTCCTACGAGCAGTACTTC.

Details on this clonotype: A read error is possible here, since a much larger clone lies one base away. The chain combines TRBV5-1 with TRBJ2-2; D remains ambiguous. The CDR3 is made up of 14 amino acids. The germline V gene has CDR1 SGHRS and CDR2 YFSETQ. For the CDR3, the DNA is TGCACCAGCACCCCGACTTCTGACACCGGGGAGCTGTTTTTT. Protein: CTSTPTSDTGELFF.

This sequence joins TRBV20-1 and TRBJ2-5; 7 nucleotides line up with TRBD2. V shed 6 bases, J shed 4 bases, and the junction held 14 bases outside the gene matches. The CDR3 consists of 15 residues. The germline V gene encodes CDR1 DFQATT and CDR2 SNEGSKA (reference sequence). CDR3 DNA: TGCAGTGCCCTCCCCCCCAGCGGGAATGGAGAGACCCAGTACTTC. The encoded protein is CSALPPSGNGETQYF.

The genes are TRBV29-1 and TRBJ2-7, with D possibly TRBD2 on 5 matching bases. CDR3 length: 10 amino acids. V lost 4 bases to trimming and J lost 5 bases, with 6 bases between them. CDR1 and CDR2 from the germline V gene are SQVTM and ANQGSEA. The CDR3 is CSVAGNEQYF. The CDR3 DNA follows: TGCAGCGTTGCGGGAAACGAGCAGTACTTC.

This clonotype was observed a few times. The chain has TRBV29-1 and TRBJ2-7; 12 nucleotides align to TRBD1. This CDR3 contains 13 residues. Trimming took 6 bases from V and 6 from J; bases not matched to a gene: 6. CDR1 and CDR2 from the germline V gene are SQVTM and ANQGSEA. As DNA, the CDR3 is TGCAGCGTCTGGGGGACAGGGGGCTTCGAGCAGTACTTC. Its protein product is CSVWGTGGFEQYF.

This clonotype was counted only a few times. The chain recombines TRBV5-6 with TRBJ2-1; D gene unclear. CDR1 SGHDT and CDR2 YYEEEE come from the germline V gene. Trimming removed 1 base from V and 7 bases from J, with 9 bases in between. The CDR3 sequence is 13 residues long. The CDR3 DNA follows: TGTGCCAGCAGCTTGAATCTGTTGAATGAGCAGTTCTTC. It yields the protein CASSLNLLNEQFF.

The chain has TRBV9 and TRBJ2-2, with D unresolved. Germline lookup yields CDR1 SGDLS and CDR2 YYNGEE. This CDR3 region has 14 residues. V shed 3 bases and J shed 7 bases, with 13 bases lying between them. The CDR3 loop is CASSAPLGNGELFF. CDR3 DNA sequence: TGTGCCAGCAGCGCGCCTCTTGGGAACGGGGAGCTGTTTTTT.